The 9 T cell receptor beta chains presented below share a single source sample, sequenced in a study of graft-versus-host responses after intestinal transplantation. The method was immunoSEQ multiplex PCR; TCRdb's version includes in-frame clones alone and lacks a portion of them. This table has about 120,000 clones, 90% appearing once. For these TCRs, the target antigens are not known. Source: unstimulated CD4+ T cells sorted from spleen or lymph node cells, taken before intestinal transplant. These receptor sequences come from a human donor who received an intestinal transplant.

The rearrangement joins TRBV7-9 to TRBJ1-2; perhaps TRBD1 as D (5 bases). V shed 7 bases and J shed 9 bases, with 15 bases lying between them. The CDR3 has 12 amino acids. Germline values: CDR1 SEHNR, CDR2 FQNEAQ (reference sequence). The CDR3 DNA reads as TGTGCCAGCAACAAACAGGACGTGAGCTACACCTTC. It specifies CASNKQDVSYTF.

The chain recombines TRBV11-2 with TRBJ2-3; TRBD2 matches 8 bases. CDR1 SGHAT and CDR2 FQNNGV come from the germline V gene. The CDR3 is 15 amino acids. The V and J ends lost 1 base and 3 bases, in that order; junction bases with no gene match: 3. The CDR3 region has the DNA TGTGCCAGCAGCTTAGCGGGAGGGAGGACAGATACGCAGTATTTT. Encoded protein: CASSLAGGRTDTQYF.

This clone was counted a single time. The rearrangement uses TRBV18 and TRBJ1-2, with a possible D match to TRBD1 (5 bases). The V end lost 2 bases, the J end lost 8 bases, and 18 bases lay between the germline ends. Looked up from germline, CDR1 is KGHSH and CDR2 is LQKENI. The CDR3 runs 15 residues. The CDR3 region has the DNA TGTGCCAGCTCACCAGCCGGAGTTGGGGCGGAGGGCTACACCTTC. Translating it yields CASSPAGVGAEGYTF.

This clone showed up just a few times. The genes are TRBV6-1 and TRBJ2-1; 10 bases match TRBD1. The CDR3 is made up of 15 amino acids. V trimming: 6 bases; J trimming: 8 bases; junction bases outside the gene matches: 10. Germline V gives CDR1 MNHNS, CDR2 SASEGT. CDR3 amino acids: CASRIVPGQGHEQFF. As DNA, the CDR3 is TGTGCCAGCAGGATTGTCCCGGGACAGGGGCATGAGCAGTTCTTC.

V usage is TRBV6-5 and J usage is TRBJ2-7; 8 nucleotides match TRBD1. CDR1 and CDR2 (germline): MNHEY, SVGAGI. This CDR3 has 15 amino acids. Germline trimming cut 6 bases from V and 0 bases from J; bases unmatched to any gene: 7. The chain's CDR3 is CASSRTGLSSYEQYF. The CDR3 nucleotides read TGTGCCAGCAGCCGGACAGGGCTTAGCTCCTACGAGCAGTACTTC.

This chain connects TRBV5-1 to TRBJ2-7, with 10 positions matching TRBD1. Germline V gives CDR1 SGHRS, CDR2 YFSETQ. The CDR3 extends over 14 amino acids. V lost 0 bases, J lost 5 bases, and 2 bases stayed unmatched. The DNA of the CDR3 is TGCGCCAGCAGCTTGGGACAGGGGGCGAACGAGCAGTACTTC. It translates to CASSLGQGANEQYF.

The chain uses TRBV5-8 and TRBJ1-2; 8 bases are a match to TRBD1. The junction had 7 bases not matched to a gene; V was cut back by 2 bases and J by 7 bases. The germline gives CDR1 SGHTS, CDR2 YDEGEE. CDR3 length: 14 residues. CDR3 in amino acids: CASSFDRGSIGYTF. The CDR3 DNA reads TGTGCCAGCAGCTTCGACAGGGGTTCTATTGGCTACACCTTC.

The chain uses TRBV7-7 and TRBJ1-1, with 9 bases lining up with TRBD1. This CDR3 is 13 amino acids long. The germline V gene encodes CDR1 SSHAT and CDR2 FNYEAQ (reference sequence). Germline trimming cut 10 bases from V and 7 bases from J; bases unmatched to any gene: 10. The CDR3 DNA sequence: TGTGCCACCTCCAGGGGACAGGGAGATGAAGCTTTCTTT. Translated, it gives CATSRGQGDEAFF. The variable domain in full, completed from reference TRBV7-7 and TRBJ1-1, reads GAGVSQSPRYKVTKRGQDVTLRCDPISSHATLYWYQQALGQGPEFLTYFNYEAQPDKSGLPSDRFSAERPEGSISTLTIQRTEQRDSAMYRCATSRGQGDEAFFGQGTRLTVV.

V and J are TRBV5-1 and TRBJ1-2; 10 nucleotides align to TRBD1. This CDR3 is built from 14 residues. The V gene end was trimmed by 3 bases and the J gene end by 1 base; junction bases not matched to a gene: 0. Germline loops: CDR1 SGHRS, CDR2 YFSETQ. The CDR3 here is CASSWTGGNYGYTF. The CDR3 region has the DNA TGCGCCAGCAGCTGGACAGGGGGTAACTATGGCTACACCTTC.